This T cell receptor beta chain was observed in a study of OX40 agonist ivuxolimab in advanced cancers. In terms of the full investigation: Ivuxolimab was an agonistic, fully human IgG2 monoclonal antibody directed against OX40 (CD134), a costimulatory receptor. Intravenous ivuxolimab was administered to patients every 2 weeks at six dose levels: 0.01, 0.1, 0.3, 1.5, 3 and 10 mg/kg. Of the approximately 50 dose-escalation patients, hepatocellular carcinoma was present in 19, melanoma in approximately 15, renal cell carcinoma in 9 and head and neck cancer in 9. A male proportion of around 83% and a mean age of roughly 55 years, ranging from roughly 20 to 80, were recorded for the dose-escalation cohort. Prior anti-PD-1, anti-PD-L1 or anti-CTLA-4 therapy was permitted, and checkpoint inhibitors had been received by roughly two fifths of dose-escalation patients. Partial responses occurred in three dose-escalation patients, of whom one had hepatocellular carcinoma and two had cutaneous melanoma. Peripheral TCRbeta sequencing aimed to test whether ivuxolimab altered TCR sequence diversity and caused clonal T-cell expansion. The paper describes the monotherapy dose-escalation part (N = 52 patients) of the phase I trial of ivuxolimab. Points the paper makes about the study in general: At doses from 0.1 to 3.0 mg/kg, clonal expansion was seen in both CD4+ and CD8+ blood T cells between baseline and week 6. In the 0.1-3.0 mg/kg groups, partial responders had among the lowest normalized peripheral clonal expansion, particularly in CD8+ T cells. Antigen specificity was not determined for the clonally expanded peripheral T cells. After ivuxolimab, more expanded clones were found on average in CD8+ T cells than in CD4+ T cells. Low levels of normalized T-cell clonal expansion were also seen in some nonresponding patients.

The trial excluded patients who had a history of autoimmune disease or who were on systemic immunosuppression. Peripheral blood for TCR sequencing was collected from all dose cohorts at baseline, on cycle 4 day 1, and on cycle 7 day 1. The samples were taken from a phase I, first-in-human, multicenter, open-label dose-escalation trial of ivuxolimab. Adults with locally advanced or metastatic head and neck squamous cell, hepatocellular, melanoma or renal cell carcinoma were enrolled in the trial. Before TCR sequencing, CD4+ T cells and CD8+ T cells from peripheral blood were sorted into separate populations. As concerns this clone: No antigen is known for it. Per-base qualities were not stored, and no clone one base away is much larger.

For sequencing of the TCRbeta CDR3 region, genomic DNA was extracted from the sorted cells. The immunoSEQ Assay was used to sequence the TCRbeta CDR3 regions. The table was pulled from immuneACCESS by TCRdb, which kept in-frame rearrangements only. Such tables lose some clones; where checked, under half of the loss comes from unresolved V genes, and the rest has no known cause. This sample gives 90,000 to 95,000 clones in total; around 87% of them show up just once. Of the sample, approximately 4.8% is held by the ten largest clones. The CDR1 and CDR2 encoded by the germline V gene (reference sequence) are LNHDA and SQIVND. V and J are trimmed by 3 bases and 1 base, and the gene matches miss 5 bases of the junction. The CDR3 has 16 amino acids, counting the end cysteine and phenylalanine. Only the CDR3 part of the read is kept: 48 bases, read in frame from the first base.

Sequenced here: CD4+ or CD8+ T cells sorted from blood, sampled in a trial of the OX40 agonist ivuxolimab. The sequence links TRBV19 to TRBJ2-2, with 7 bases in between that match TRBD1. This clonotype was sampled from an adult with an advanced solid tumor such as melanoma, head and neck, liver or kidney cancer. CDR3 protein: CASSIDGDRNTGELFF. Here is the DNA: TGTGCCAGTAGTATCGACGGGGACAGGAACACCGGGGAGCTGTTTTTT.